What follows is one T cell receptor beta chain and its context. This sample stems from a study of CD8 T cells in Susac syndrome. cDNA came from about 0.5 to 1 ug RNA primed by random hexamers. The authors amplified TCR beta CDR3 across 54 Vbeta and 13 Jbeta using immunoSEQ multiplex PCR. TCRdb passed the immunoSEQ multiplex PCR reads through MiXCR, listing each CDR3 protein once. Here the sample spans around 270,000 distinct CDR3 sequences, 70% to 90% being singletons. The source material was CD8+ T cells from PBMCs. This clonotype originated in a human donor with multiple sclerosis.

As DNA, the CDR3 is TGTGCCAGACCGGGACAGGGGATTGAAAAACTGTTTTTT. Translated: CARPGQGIEKLFF. This chain joins TRBV21-1 and TRBJ1-4; the table's D call TRBD1 went unverified against the DNA. TRBV21-1 is designated a pseudogene. CDR3 length equals 13 residues.